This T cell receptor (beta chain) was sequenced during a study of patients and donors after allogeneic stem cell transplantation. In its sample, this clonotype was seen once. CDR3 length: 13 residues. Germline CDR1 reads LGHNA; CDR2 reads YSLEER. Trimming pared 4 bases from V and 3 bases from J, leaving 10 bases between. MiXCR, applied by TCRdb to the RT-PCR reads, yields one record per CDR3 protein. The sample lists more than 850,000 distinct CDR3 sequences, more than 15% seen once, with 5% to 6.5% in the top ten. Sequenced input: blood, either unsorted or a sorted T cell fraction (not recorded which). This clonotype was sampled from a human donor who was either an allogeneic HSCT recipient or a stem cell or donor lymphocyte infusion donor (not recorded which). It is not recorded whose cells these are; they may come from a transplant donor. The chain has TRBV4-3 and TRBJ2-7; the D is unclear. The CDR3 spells CASSPQWGYEQYF. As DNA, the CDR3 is TGCGCCAGCAGCCCCCAGTGGGGCTACGAGCAGTACTTC.